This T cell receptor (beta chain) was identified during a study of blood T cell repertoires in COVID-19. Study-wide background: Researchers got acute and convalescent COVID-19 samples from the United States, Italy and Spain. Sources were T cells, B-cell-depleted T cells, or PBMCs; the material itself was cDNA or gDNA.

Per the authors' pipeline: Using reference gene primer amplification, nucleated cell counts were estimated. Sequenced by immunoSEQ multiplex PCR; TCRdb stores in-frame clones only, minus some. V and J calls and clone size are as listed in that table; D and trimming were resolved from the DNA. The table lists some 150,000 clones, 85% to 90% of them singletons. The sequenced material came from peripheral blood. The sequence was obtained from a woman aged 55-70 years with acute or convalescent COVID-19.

The CDR3 DNA follows: TGTGCCAGCAGCTTAACCCCGACAGCGGGCAATGAGCAGTTCTTC. This gives the protein CASSLTPTAGNEQFF. The chain uses TRBV7-2 and TRBJ2-1; perhaps TRBD2 as D (6 bases). This CDR3 region has 15 residues. Trimming removed 2 bases from V and 6 bases from J, with 14 bases in between. From germline, CDR1 is SGHTA and CDR2 FQGNSA.